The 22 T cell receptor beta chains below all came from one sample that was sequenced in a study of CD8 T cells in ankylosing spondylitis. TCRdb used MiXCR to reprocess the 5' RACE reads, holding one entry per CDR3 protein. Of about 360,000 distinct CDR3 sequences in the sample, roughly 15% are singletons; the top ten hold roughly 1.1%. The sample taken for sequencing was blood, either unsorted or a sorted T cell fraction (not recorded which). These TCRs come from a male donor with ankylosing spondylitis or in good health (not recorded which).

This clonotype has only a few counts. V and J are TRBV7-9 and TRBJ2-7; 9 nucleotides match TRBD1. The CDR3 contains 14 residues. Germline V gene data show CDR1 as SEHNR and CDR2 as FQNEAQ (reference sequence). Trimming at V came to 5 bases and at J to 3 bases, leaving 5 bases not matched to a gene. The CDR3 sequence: CASSAGTGFYEQYF. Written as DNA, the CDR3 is TGTGCCAGCAGCGCCGGGACAGGGTTCTACGAGCAGTACTTC. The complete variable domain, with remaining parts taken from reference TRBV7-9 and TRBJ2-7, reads DTGVSQNPRHKITKRGQNVTFRCDPISEHNRLYWYRQTLGQGPEFLTYFQNEAQLEKSRLLSDRFSAERPKGSFSTLEIQRTEQGDSAMYLCASSAGTGFYEQYFGPGTRLTVT.

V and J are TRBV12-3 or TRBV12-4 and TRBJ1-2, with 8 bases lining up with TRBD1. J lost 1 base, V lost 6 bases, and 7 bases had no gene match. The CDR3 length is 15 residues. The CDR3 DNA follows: TGTGCCAGCAGGCTATCCGGACAGGGTAACTATGGCTACACCTTC. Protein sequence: CASRLSGQGNYGYTF.

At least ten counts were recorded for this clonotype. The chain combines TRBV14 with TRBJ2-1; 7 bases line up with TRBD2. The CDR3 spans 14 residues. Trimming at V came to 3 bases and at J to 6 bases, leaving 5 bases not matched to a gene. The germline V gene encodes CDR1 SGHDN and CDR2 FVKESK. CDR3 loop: CASSQGTTFNEQFF. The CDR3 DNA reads TGTGCCAGCAGCCAGGGGACTACTTTCAATGAGCAGTTCTTC. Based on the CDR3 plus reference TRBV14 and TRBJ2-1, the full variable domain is EAGVTQFPSHSVIEKGQTVTLRCDPISGHDNLYWYRRVMGKEIKFLLHFVKESKQDESGMPNNRFLAERTGGTYSTLKVQPAELEDSGVYFCASSQGTTFNEQFFGPGTRLTVL.

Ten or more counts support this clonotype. CDR3 residues: CASSLYGSTGTNTGELFF. DNA of the CDR3: TGTGCCAGCAGTTTATATGGGTCGACAGGGACCAACACCGGGGAGCTGTTTTTT. The rearrangement joins TRBV28 to TRBJ2-2, with 7 positions matching TRBD1. CDR3 length: 18 residues. CDR1 is MDHEN, CDR2 SYDVKM, per germline. Trimming removed 1 base from V and 2 bases from J; junction bases left unmatched: 10.

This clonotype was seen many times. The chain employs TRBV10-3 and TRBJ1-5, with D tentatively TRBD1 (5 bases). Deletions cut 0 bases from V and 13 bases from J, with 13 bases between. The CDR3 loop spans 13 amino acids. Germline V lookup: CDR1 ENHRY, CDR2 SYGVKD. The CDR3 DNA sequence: TGTGCCATCAGTGAGTCAATAGGACAATCTCAGCATTTT. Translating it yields CAISESIGQSQHF.

The CDR3 is CSARGGGGYTF. The CDR3, as DNA: TGCAGTGCTAGAGGGGGGGGCGGCTACACCTTC. This rearrangement joins TRBV20-1 to TRBJ1-2, with TRBD1 as a possible D gene (6 bases). CDR1 DFQATT and CDR2 SNEGSKA come from the germline V gene (reference sequence). Trimming stripped 1 base from V and 8 bases from J, with 8 bases between. CDR3 size: 11 residues.

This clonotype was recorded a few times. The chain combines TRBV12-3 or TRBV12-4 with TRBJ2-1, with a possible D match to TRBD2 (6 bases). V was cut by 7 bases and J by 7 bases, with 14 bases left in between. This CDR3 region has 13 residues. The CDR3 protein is CASTRGSGNEQFF. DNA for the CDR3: TGTGCCAGCACCCGAGGGAGCGGGAATGAGCAGTTCTTC.

For the CDR3, the DNA is TGTGCCAGCAGCGTCCTGACAGGGGGGTCTGAAGCTTTCTTT. Protein sequence: CASSVLTGGSEAFF. The chain employs TRBV9 and TRBJ1-1; 9 bases fit TRBD1. This CDR3 has 14 residues. V was clipped by 2 bases and J by 6 bases; unmatched bases: 5. The germline V gene encodes CDR1 SGDLS and CDR2 YYNGEE.

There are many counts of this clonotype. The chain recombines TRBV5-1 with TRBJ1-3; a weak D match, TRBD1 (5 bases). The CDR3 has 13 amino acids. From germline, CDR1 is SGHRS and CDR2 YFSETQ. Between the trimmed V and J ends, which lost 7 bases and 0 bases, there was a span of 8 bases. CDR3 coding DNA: TGCGCCAGCTCCAGGGACTCTGGAAACACCATATATTTT. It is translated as CASSRDSGNTIYF.

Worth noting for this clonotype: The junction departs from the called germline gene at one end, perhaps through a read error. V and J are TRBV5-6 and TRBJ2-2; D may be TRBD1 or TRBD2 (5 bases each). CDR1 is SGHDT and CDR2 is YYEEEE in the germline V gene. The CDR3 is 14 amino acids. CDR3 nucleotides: TGTGCCAGCAGCCCGGGGCTCCTCAGCTGGGAACTGTTTTTT. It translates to CASSPGLLSWELFF.

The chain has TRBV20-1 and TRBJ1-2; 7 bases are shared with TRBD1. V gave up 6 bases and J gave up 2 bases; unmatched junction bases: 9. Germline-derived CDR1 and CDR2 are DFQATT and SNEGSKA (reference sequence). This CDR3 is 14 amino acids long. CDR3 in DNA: TGCAGTGCCGTTCAGGGGGTGCCAAACTATGGCTACACCTTC. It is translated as CSAVQGVPNYGYTF.

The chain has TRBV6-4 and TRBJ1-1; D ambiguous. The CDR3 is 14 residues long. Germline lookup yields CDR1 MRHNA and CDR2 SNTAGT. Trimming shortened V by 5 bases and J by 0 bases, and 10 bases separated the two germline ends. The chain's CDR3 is CASSLSNLNTEAFF. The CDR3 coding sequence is TGTGCCAGCAGTCTCTCCAATCTGAACACTGAAGCTTTCTTT.

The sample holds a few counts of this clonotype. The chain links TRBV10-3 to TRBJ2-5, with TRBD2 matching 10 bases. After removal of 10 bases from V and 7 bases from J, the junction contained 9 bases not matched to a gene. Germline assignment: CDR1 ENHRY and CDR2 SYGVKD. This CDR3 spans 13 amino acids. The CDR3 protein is CATGTSASGTQYF. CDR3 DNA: TGTGCCACGGGGACTAGCGCCTCGGGGACCCAGTACTTC.

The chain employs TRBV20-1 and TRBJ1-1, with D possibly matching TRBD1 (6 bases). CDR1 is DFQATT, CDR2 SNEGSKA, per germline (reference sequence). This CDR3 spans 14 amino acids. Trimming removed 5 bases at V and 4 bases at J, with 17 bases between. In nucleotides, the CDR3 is TGCAGTGCTTTATCGGCCAGGGGAGGCACTGAAGCTTTCTTT. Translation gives CSALSARGGTEAFF.

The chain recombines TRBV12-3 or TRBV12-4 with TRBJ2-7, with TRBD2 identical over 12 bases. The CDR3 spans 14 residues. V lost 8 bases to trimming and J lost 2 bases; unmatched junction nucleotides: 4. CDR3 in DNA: TGTGCCAGCCTTACTAGCGGGAGGACCTACGAGCAGTACTTC. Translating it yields CASLTSGRTYEQYF.

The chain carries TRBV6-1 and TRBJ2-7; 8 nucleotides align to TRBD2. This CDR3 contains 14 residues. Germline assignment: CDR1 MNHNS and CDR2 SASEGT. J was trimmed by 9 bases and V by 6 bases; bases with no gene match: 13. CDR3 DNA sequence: TGTGCCAGCAGACCCGGACTAGCCACCTTGGGGCAGTACTTC. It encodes CASRPGLATLGQYF.

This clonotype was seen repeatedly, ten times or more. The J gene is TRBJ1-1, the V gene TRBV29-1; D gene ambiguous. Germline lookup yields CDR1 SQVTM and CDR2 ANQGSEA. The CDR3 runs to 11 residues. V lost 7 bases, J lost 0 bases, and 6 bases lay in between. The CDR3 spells CSGGLNTEAFF. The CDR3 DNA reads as TGCAGCGGGGGATTGAACACTGAAGCTTTCTTT.

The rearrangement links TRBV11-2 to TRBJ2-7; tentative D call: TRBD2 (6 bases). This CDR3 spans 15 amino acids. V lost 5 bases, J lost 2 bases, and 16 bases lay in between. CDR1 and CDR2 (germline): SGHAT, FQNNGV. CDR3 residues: CASSRAGMSPYEQYF. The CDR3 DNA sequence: TGTGCCAGCAGCCGGGCGGGAATGAGTCCCTACGAGCAGTACTTC.

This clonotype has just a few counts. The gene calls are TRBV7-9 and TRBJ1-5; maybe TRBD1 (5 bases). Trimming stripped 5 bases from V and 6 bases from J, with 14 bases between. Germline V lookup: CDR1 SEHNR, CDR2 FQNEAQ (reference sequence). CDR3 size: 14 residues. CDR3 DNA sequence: TGTGCCAGCAGCCCCGGGACGACAAGTCAGCCCCAGCATTTT. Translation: CASSPGTTSQPQHF. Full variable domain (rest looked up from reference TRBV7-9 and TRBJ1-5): DTGVSQNPRHKITKRGQNVTFRCDPISEHNRLYWYRQTLGQGPEFLTYFQNEAQLEKSRLLSDRFSAERPKGSFSTLEIQRTEQGDSAMYLCASSPGTTSQPQHFGDGTRLSIL.

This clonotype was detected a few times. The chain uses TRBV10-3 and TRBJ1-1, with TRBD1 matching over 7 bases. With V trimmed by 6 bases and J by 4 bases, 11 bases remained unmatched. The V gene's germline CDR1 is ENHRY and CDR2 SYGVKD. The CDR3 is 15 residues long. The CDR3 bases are TGTGCCATCAGGTTGGGACAGACGGGAGTCACTGAAGCTTTCTTT. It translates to CAIRLGQTGVTEAFF.

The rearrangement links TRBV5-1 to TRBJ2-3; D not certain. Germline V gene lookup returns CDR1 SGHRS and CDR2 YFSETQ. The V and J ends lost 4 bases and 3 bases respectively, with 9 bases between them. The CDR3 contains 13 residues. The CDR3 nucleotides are TGCGCCAGCAGCACGCAGGTGACAGATACGCAGTATTTT. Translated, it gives CASSTQVTDTQYF.

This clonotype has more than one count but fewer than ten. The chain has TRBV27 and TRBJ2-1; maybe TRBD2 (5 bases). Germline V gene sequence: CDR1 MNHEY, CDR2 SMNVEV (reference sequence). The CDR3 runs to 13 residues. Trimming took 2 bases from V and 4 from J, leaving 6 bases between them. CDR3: CASSLREYNEQFF. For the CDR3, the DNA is TGTGCCAGCAGTTTACGGGAATACAATGAGCAGTTCTTC.